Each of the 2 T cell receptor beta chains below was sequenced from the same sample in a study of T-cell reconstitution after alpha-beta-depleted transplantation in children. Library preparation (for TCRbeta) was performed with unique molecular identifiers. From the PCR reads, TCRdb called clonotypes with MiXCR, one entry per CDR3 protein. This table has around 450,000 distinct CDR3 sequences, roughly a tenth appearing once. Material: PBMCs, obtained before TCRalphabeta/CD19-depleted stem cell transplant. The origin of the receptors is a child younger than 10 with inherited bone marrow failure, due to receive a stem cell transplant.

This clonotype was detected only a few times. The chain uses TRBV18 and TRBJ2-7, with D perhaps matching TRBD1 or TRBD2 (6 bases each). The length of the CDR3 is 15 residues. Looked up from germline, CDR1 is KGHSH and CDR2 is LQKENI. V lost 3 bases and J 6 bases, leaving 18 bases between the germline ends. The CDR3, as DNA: TGTGCCAGCTCACCGCACGACAACGGAGGGGGCGAGCAGTACTTC. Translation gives CASSPHDNGGGEQYF.

As DNA, the CDR3 is TGTGCCAGCAGCTTAGCTAGGACAGGGCGGACTCAGCAGTACTTC. This gives the protein CASSLARTGRTQQYF. The rearrangement links TRBV7-2 to TRBJ2-7, with TRBD1 matching over 8 bases. The CDR3 has 15 amino acids. Germline V lookup: CDR1 SGHTA, CDR2 FQGNSA. V gave up 0 bases and J gave up 8 bases; unmatched junction bases: 9. The full variable domain, completed using reference TRBV7-2 and TRBJ2-7, is GAGVSQSPSNKVTEKGKDVELRCDPISGHTALYWYRQSLGQGLEFLIYFQGNSAPDKSGLPSDRFSAERTGGSVSTLTIQRTQQEDSAVYLCASSLARTGRTQQYFGPGTRLTVT.